Each of the 2 T cell receptor beta chains below was sequenced from the same sample in a study of vaccination and CD4 T cells after COVID-19. From the PCR reads, TCRdb called clonotypes with MiXCR, one entry per CDR3 protein. The table shows 30,000 to 40,000 distinct CDR3 sequences, with more than 35% occurring only once. Time point reported: late sampling 161 to 241 days after vaccination in a few convalescent patients. Sequencing was performed on CD4+ T cells from blood, taken about 7 months after SARS-CoV-2 vaccination. Receptors were obtained from a human donor who had recovered from COVID-19.

The chain carries TRBV2 and TRBJ1-6; TRBD1 is a possible D gene (6 bases). Deletions cut 6 bases from V and 4 bases from J, with 7 bases between. In germline, CDR1 is SNHLY, CDR2 FYNNEI. CDR3 length equals 13 residues. CDR3 nucleotide sequence: TGTGCCAGCAGGGACAGTTATAATTCACCCCTCCACTTT. Its protein is CASRDSYNSPLHF.

V usage is TRBV7-9 and J usage is TRBJ1-2, with D possibly matching TRBD1 (5 bases). In germline, CDR1 is SEHNR, CDR2 FQNEAQ (reference sequence). V lost 5 bases to trimming and J lost 4 bases, with 20 bases between them. The length of the CDR3 is 16 residues. The CDR3 region has the DNA TGTGCCAGCAGCCCCCAGGGTGAGGGACGAACCTATGGCTACACCTTC. It translates to CASSPQGEGRTYGYTF.